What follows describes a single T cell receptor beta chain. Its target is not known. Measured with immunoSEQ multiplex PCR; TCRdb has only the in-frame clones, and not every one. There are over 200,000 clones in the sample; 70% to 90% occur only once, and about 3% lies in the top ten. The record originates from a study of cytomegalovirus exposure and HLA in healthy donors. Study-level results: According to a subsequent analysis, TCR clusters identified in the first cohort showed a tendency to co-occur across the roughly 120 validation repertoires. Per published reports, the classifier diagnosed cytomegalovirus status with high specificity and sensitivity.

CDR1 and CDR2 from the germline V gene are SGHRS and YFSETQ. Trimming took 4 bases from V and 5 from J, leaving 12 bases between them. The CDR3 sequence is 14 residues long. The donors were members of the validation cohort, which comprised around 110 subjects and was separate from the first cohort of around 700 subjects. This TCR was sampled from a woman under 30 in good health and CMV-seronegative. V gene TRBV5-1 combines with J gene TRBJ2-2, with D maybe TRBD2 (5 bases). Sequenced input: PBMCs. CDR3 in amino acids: CASSPGMGTGELFF. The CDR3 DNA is TGCGCCAGCAGCCCCGGGATGGGGACCGGGGAGCTGTTTTTT.